Reported below is one T cell receptor beta chain. Antigen: not known. PCR used 60 Vbeta primers and 13 Jbeta primers. TCRdb keeps only in-frame clones here, not all; method: immunoSEQ multiplex PCR. This repertoire shows about 85,000 clones, 60% to 80% found once; its top ten account for about 2.1%. These data originate in a study of cytomegalovirus exposure and HLA in healthy donors. Study information: Earlier work reported approximately 110 million unique TCR beta sequences from about 190 million T cells.

Study outcomes and limitations: According to an earlier analysis, most TCR beta V segments yielded productive rearrangements about 87% or about 30% of the time. Specific recognition of CMV antigens was confirmed in vitro for a few chains (all CMV-associated). Association of a missense DCLRE1C variant with TCR beta V- and J-gene trimming was reported in a later analysis.

The sequence was obtained from a boy aged 10-17 years in good health and CMV-seronegative. The source material was PBMCs.

CDR3 region: CASSQGQVSGNTIYF. In nucleotides, the CDR3 is TGTGCCAGCTCACAAGGACAGGTCTCTGGAAACACCATATATTTT. The rearrangement joins TRBV18 to TRBJ1-3; TRBD1 matches at 7 bases. V shed 4 bases and J 0 bases; nucleotides not matched to a gene: 3. The germline CDR1 and CDR2 sequences are KGHSH and LQKENI. The CDR3 is 15 amino acids.